This is a list of T cell receptor beta chains from one sample in a study of blood T cell repertoires in COVID-19. Clones were read by immunoSEQ multiplex PCR, and TCRdb kept only the in-frame ones, dropping some. The sample lists about 270,000 clones, approximately 91% seen once, with 2.3% in the top ten. The sequenced sample was PBMCs or T cells enriched from blood (not recorded which). The source is a woman in her forties with acute COVID-19. Each CDR3 is given with its conserved first and last residue. The D gene is left open where the match is weak. Clone sizes are given selectively: once, few, many, or a class where the clone is expanded.

TRBJ2-2 TRBD1 . 16 TRBV19 TGTGCCAGTAGTATCTCTACAGGGGAATGGACCGGGGAGCTGTTTTTT CASSISTGEWTGELFF
TRBJ1-1 . . 14 TRBV5-5 TGTGCCAGCAGCTTTAGGGGATCGAACACTGAAGCTTTCTTT CASSFRGSNTEAFF
TRBJ2-7 TRBD1 . 15 TRBV30 TGTGCCTGGAGTGCGCCGGGACAGGGGAGTTACGAGCAGTACTTC CAWSAPGQGSYEQYF
TRBJ1-5 TRBD1 . 13 TRBV11-2 TGTGCCAGCAGCCAGGACAGGGGACAGCCCCAGCATTTT CASSQDRGQPQHF
TRBJ2-7 TRBD2 . 13 TRBV12-3/TRBV12-4 TGTGCCAGCAGCCCAATCGGGGGGTACGAGCAGTACTTC CASSPIGGYEQYF
TRBJ2-1 . . 17 TRBV3-1/TRBV3-2 TGTGCCAGCAGCCAAAGTACTACCCGGTTGAAAAACAATGAGCAGTTCTTC CASSQSTTRLKNNEQFF
TRBJ1-2 . . 16 TRBV18 TGTGCCAGCTCACCATCGATACAGGGAGGGAGCTATGGCTACACCTTC CASSPSIQGGSYGYTF
TRBJ2-7 . few 14 TRBV5-5 TGTGCCAGCAGCTTGCAGGGCTGGACCTACGAGCAGTACTTC CASSLQGWTYEQYF
TRBJ1-3 . once 16 TRBV28 TGTGCCAGCAGTTTCCCGGGTGTTTACGGACTTGACACCATATATTTT CASSFPGVYGLDTIYF
TRBJ1-2 TRBD1 . 16 TRBV15 TGTGCCACCAGCGGCGGGACAGGGGCGACTAACTATGGCTACACCTTC CATSGGTGATNYGYTF
TRBJ2-5 . . 14 TRBV10-3 TGTGCCATCAGTGAGCGGGAAACGCGGGAGACCCAGTACTTC CAISERETRETQYF
TRBJ2-3 . . 12 TRBV7-9 TGTGCCAGCAGCTTAGGGCGGGATACGCAGTATTTT CASSLGRDTQYF
TRBJ2-4 . . 14 TRBV19 TGTGCCAGTAACCAAGCGGGAGCCAAAAACATTCAGTACTTC CASNQAGAKNIQYF
TRBJ2-2 . . 14 TRBV2 TGTGCCAGCAGCGAACAGGGAAACACCGGGGAGCTGTTTTTT CASSEQGNTGELFF
TRBJ1-3 . . 15 TRBV18 TGTGCCAGCTCACCACGAGATCACTCTGGAAACACCATATATTTT CASSPRDHSGNTIYF
TRBJ2-3 TRBD2 . 15 TRBV7-9 TGTGCCAGCAGCTCGATAAGCGGGGTGGCAGATACGCAGTATTTT CASSSISGVADTQYF
TRBJ1-3 . once 15 TRBV19 TGTGCCAGTAGGTCAGTCGAAATCTCTGGAAACACCATATATTTT CASRSVEISGNTIYF
TRBJ2-1 TRBD1 . 17 TRBV7-9 TGTGCCAGCAGCTTAGCGGGAAGACAGGGTTACTACAATGAGCAGTTCTTC CASSLAGRQGYYNEQFF
TRBJ2-6 TRBD1 . 15 TRBV5-6 TGTGCCAGCAGTATTACAGGGGCAGGGGCCAACGTCCTGACTTTC CASSITGAGANVLTF
TRBJ2-2 TRBD1 once 15 TRBV5-1 TGCGCCAGCAGCCTAGAGGGACAGGGAGGCGGGGAGCTGTTTTTT CASSLEGQGGGELFF
TRBJ2-3 . . 14 TRBV7-2 TGTGCCAGCAGCTCGGTCGCCCGACTAGATACGCAGTATTTT CASSSVARLDTQYF
TRBJ2-1 TRBD2 . 16 TRBV6-5 TGTGCCAGCAGTTCCGCAGACCCGGGACTACGCAATGAGCAGTTCTTC CASSSADPGLRNEQFF
TRBJ1-1 . . 14 TRBV7-6 TGTGCCAGCAGCTTAGGACAGACCAACACTGAAGCTTTCTTT CASSLGQTNTEAFF
TRBJ1-2 TRBD1 . 19 TRBV23-1 TGCGCCAGCAGCTCCACCTTAAGTCCAGGGGGGCCCCGTAACTATGGCTACACCTTC CASSSTLSPGGPRNYGYTF
TRBJ2-7 TRBD2 few 15 TRBV2 TGTGCCAGCAGTGAAGAGGGCGGGAGTCCCTACGAGCAGTACTTC CASSEEGGSPYEQYF
TRBJ2-7 TRBD2 . 15 TRBV18 TGTGCCAGCTCAGCGACTAGCGGGGTTGGCTACGAGCAGTACTTC CASSATSGVGYEQYF
TRBJ1-3 . . 15 TRBV19 TGTGCCAGTAGTATTGTTCCAGGGTCAGGAAACACCATATATTTT CASSIVPGSGNTIYF
TRBJ2-1 . . 15 TRBV6-5 TGTGCCAGCAGGGGGCGTAGCGGATCCTACAATGAGCAGTTCTTC CASRGRSGSYNEQFF
TRBJ1-6 TRBD1 . 16 TRBV5-5 TGTGCCAGCAGCTTCACGCCCGACAGGGGGAATTCACCCCTCCACTTT CASSFTPDRGNSPLHF
TRBJ1-2 TRBD1 . 15 TRBV5-8 TGTGCCAGCAGCTGGGAGGCAGGGGGCGTCGGTGGCTACACCTTC CASSWEAGGVGGYTF
TRBJ1-3 . . 16 TRBV5-6 TGTGCCAGCAGCTTAGTTCCAGCGTCAGATGGAAACACCATATATTTT CASSLVPASDGNTIYF
TRBJ1-2 TRBD1 . 12 TRBV15 TGTGCCAACCTACAGGGGTCGGAGGGCTACACCTTC CANLQGSEGYTF
TRBJ1-4 TRBD1 . 13 TRBV5-5 TGTGCCAGCAGCTGGGACAGCAACGAAAAACTGTTTTTT CASSWDSNEKLFF
TRBJ2-1 TRBD2 . 17 TRBV7-3 TGTGCCAGCAGCCCAGGGGCTAGCGGGAGGGCCGAGTATGAGCAGTTCTTC CASSPGASGRAEYEQFF
TRBJ2-1 . . 14 TRBV11-2 TGTGCCAGCAGCCGAGGCCTTTTAGCTGGGGAGCAGTTCTTC CASSRGLLAGEQFF
TRBJ1-1 . few 12 TRBV3-1/TRBV3-2 TGTGCCAGCAGCCAAGTAAACACTGAAGCTTTCTTT CASSQVNTEAFF